Here is one T cell receptor beta chain with its context. As yet, its antigen is unknown. Germline V CDR1 and CDR2: MNHEY, SVGEGT. This CDR3 is 14 amino acids long. Germline trimming cut 7 bases from V and 7 bases from J; bases unmatched to any gene: 9. This record comes from a study of T cell repertoires in cytomegalovirus infection. Background on the study: Public TCR beta signatures provided an indication of both CMV infection and a matching HLA type.

Overall study findings and caveats: Totalled public TCR beta family frequency picked out people who carried CMV plus the relevant HLA. Across the ex vivo response, the dominant clonotypes were HLA-C-restricted CMV-specific TCR beta clonotypes.

TCRdb re-called the reads with MiXCR, one entry per CDR3 protein. Among fewer than 550,000 distinct CDR3 sequences listed, 11% were seen once. Sequences were obtained from PBMCs. This receptor was taken from a human donor in good health (CMV status not recorded). Some clones in this sample may be carry-over from other donors' samples. The chain couples TRBV6-2 or TRBV6-3 to TRBJ1-4; 7 nucleotides agree with TRBD1. The DNA of the CDR3 is TGTGCCAGCATGGAGAGGGGGCGACGTGAAAAACTGTTTTTT. Translating gives CASMERGRREKLFF.